One and the same sample provided the 22 T cell receptor beta chains below, sequenced in a study of T-cell reconstitution after alpha-beta-depleted transplantation in children. Unique molecular identifiers were incorporated when the TCRbeta library was constructed. Via MiXCR, TCRdb re-called the PCR reads, giving one row per CDR3 protein. The sample lists 670,000 or so distinct CDR3 sequences; around 13% were seen once. Sequencing used PBMCs, obtained before TCRalphabeta/CD19-depleted stem cell transplant. These TCRs come from a girl between 2 and 10 years old with congenital amegakaryocytic thrombocytopenia, due to receive a stem cell transplant.

This clonotype was detected many times. The chain recombines TRBV12-3 or TRBV12-4 with TRBJ1-2, with a tentative D call TRBD1 (5 bases). The germline V and J ends were trimmed by 5 bases and 0 bases, with 10 bases remaining between them. This CDR3 has 14 residues. As DNA, the CDR3 is TGTGCCAGCAGTCCGGGACGGACTAACTATGGCTACACCTTC. Protein: CASSPGRTNYGYTF.

This clonotype was counted many times. The chain links TRBV7-9 to TRBJ2-7; 7 bases agree with TRBD1. Germline V gene sequence: CDR1 SEHNR, CDR2 FQNEAQ (reference sequence). The CDR3 length is 14 residues. The V gene end was trimmed by 5 bases and the J gene end by 2 bases; junction bases not matched to a gene: 6. The DNA of the CDR3 is TGTGCCAGCAGCCATAGACAGGGAACCTACGAGCAGTACTTC. Translated, it gives CASSHRQGTYEQYF.

This clonotype was found a few times. This chain joins TRBV3-1 and TRBJ1-3; D is unresolved. This CDR3 comprises 14 residues. The V gene lost 0 bases and the J gene lost 3 bases, with 6 bases spanning the gap. Germline values: CDR1 LGHDT, CDR2 YNNKEL (reference sequence). The CDR3 is CASSQDTHGNTIYF. The CDR3 nucleotides are TGTGCCAGCAGCCAAGATACCCATGGAAACACCATATATTTT.

This clonotype was found a few times. This chain connects TRBV4-1 to TRBJ2-5; 7 bases are shared with TRBD1. The CDR3 length is 14 residues. Trimming took 3 bases from V and 4 from J; bases not matched to a gene: 5. Germline assignment: CDR1 MGHRA and CDR2 YSYEKL. CDR3: CASSHQTGIETQYF. The CDR3 DNA sequence: TGCGCCAGCAGCCACCAGACAGGGATAGAGACCCAGTACTTC.

This clonotype was seen a handful of times. This chain joins TRBV7-9 and TRBJ2-7; 7 bases line up with TRBD1. Trimming cost V 6 bases and J 3 bases; bases outside gene matches: 8. Germline CDR1 reads SEHNR; CDR2 reads FQNEAQ (reference sequence). The CDR3 is 14 amino acids. CDR3 residues: CASRGDRAVYEQYF. The CDR3 coding sequence is TGTGCCAGCAGGGGTGACAGGGCGGTCTACGAGCAGTACTTC.

This clonotype showed up just a few times. The chain employs TRBV5-1 and TRBJ2-7, with 7 bases that match TRBD2. Trimming cost V 6 bases and J 6 bases; bases outside gene matches: 12. CDR1 and CDR2 from the germline V gene are SGHRS and YFSETQ. This CDR3 contains 14 residues. The CDR3 is CASKAVRRESEQYF. CDR3 in DNA: TGCGCCAGCAAAGCCGTCCGGCGGGAGAGCGAGCAGTACTTC. Full variable domain (rest looked up from reference TRBV5-1 and TRBJ2-7): KAGVTQTPRYLIKTRGQQVTLSCSPISGHRSVSWYQQTPGQGLQFLFEYFSETQRNKGNFPGRFSGRQFSNSRSEMNVSTLELGDSALYLCASKAVRRESEQYFGPGTRLTVT.

This clonotype was seen only a few times. DNA for the CDR3: TGCAGCGTTGTAACCACGACAGGGGCCCACGGAGCTTTCTTT. Amino acids: CSVVTTTGAHGAFF. This chain links TRBV29-1 with TRBJ1-1, with 8 positions matching TRBD1. In germline, CDR1 is SQVTM, CDR2 ANQGSEA. The trim removed 4 bases at V and 10 bases at J, leaving 14 bases unmatched. The CDR3 runs to 14 residues.

This clonotype was seen at least ten times. The rearrangement joins TRBV12-3 or TRBV12-4 to TRBJ2-1; tentative D call: TRBD1 (5 bases). The germline V and J ends were trimmed by 7 bases and 0 bases, with 13 bases remaining between them. This CDR3 region has 15 residues. The CDR3, as DNA: TGTGCCAGCACCCAACAGGACCTCTCCTACAATGAGCAGTTCTTC. Residues: CASTQQDLSYNEQFF.

This clonotype was seen many times. J is TRBJ2-7 and V is TRBV4-1; the D gene could be TRBD1 or TRBD2 (5 bases each). V was clipped by 4 bases and J by 0 bases, with 13 bases between them. CDR3 length equals 15 residues. CDR1 is MGHRA, CDR2 YSYEKL, per germline. Written as DNA, the CDR3 is TGCGCCAGCAGCCTAAGCCGGGGCTACTCCTACGAGCAGTACTTC. This translates into CASSLSRGYSYEQYF.

The chain uses TRBV11-2 and TRBJ2-7; D is undetermined. The CDR3 contains 15 residues. Germline V gene sequence: CDR1 SGHAT, CDR2 FQNNGV. Deletions cut 5 bases from V and 8 bases from J, with 22 bases between. CDR3 loop: CASSPWFLRRKKQYF. The CDR3 bases are TGTGCCAGCAGCCCATGGTTCTTGAGAAGAAAAAAGCAGTACTTC.

The chain couples TRBV18 to TRBJ2-1; TRBD2 aligns across 10 bases. V trimming: 5 bases; J trimming: 5 bases; junction bases outside the gene matches: 6. The CDR3 spans 15 residues. The germline gives CDR1 KGHSH, CDR2 LQKENI. The CDR3 reads CASSSYGTSDNEQFF. In DNA, the CDR3 is TGTGCCAGCTCATCTTACGGGACTAGCGACAATGAGCAGTTCTTC.

V is TRBV20-1 and J is TRBJ2-4, with a tentative D call TRBD1 (5 bases). The CDR3 has 13 residues. V lost 3 bases and J 2 bases, leaving 8 bases between the germline ends. Germline CDR1 and CDR2: DFQATT and SNEGSKA (reference sequence). CDR3 in amino acids: CSASQGSKNIQYF. The CDR3 DNA reads TGCAGTGCTAGTCAGGGATCCAAAAACATTCAGTACTTC.

J is TRBJ1-1 and V is TRBV27, with D uncertain. The V gene's germline CDR1 is MNHEY and CDR2 SMNVEV (reference sequence). Trimming stripped 5 bases from V and 0 bases from J, with 10 bases between. This CDR3 has 14 residues. Written as DNA, the CDR3 is TGTGCCAGCAGTACAAGGGAGTTGAACACTGAAGCTTTCTTT. This encodes CASSTRELNTEAFF.

Comments on this clonotype: This may come from a read error, since a much larger clone is one base off. This chain uses TRBV7-9 with TRBJ1-2; unclear D gene. Per germline, CDR1 SEHNR and CDR2 FQNEAQ (reference sequence). This CDR3 is built from 14 residues. The V gene lost 6 bases and the J gene lost 5 bases, with 16 bases spanning the gap. The CDR3 sequence is CASRTTGAFYGYTF. CDR3 DNA sequence: TGTGCCAGCAGGACAACCGGTGCCTTTTATGGCTACACCTTC.

This clonotype was detected many times. This chain joins TRBV20-1 and TRBJ2-3; 11 bases line up with TRBD2. Germline V gives CDR1 DFQATT, CDR2 SNEGSKA (reference sequence). The V and J ends lost 6 bases and 4 bases, in that order; junction bases with no gene match: 12. The CDR3 runs to 16 residues. The CDR3 sequence is CSASRTTSGISDTQYF. CDR3 DNA: TGCAGTGCCTCGCGGACGACTAGCGGGATATCAGATACGCAGTATTTT.

This clonotype was found many times. The chain joins TRBV20-1 to TRBJ1-1, with a possible D match to TRBD1 (6 bases). The germline gives CDR1 DFQATT, CDR2 SNEGSKA (reference sequence). The CDR3 loop spans 13 amino acids. V was cut by 7 bases and J by 1 base, with 13 bases left in between. The CDR3 DNA is TGCAGTGGAACCGGGACACCGAACACTGAAGCTTTCTTT. Amino acids: CSGTGTPNTEAFF.

As for this clonotype: A clone one base away is much larger, so this may be a read error. The J gene is TRBJ2-7, the V gene TRBV20-1; TRBD2 matches 7 bases. The CDR3 contains 15 residues. J lost 3 bases, V lost 0 bases, and 8 bases had no gene match. Germline CDR1 is DFQATT and CDR2 is SNEGSKA (reference sequence). CDR3: CSARDWFSGVYEQYF. CDR3 nucleotide sequence: TGCAGTGCTAGAGATTGGTTCAGCGGGGTCTACGAGCAGTACTTC.

This clonotype was found many times. The CDR3 protein is CASSLGQSQETQYF. The CDR3 DNA reads TGCGCCAGCAGCTTAGGACAGTCCCAAGAGACCCAGTACTTC. The genes are TRBV5-1 and TRBJ2-5; D is possibly TRBD1 (6 bases). V lost 2 bases, J lost 1 base, and 9 bases lay in between. Germline CDR1 reads SGHRS; CDR2 reads YFSETQ. The CDR3 runs to 14 residues.

In regard to this clonotype: A read error may be the cause here, since a much bigger clone is one base away. This is likely a read error, given that the CDR3 carries no conserved phenylalanine or tryptophan at its end. The gene calls are TRBV20-1 and TRBJ2-7; TRBD2 agrees at 7 bases. In germline, CDR1 is DFQATT, CDR2 SNEGSKA (reference sequence). The CDR3 contains 14 residues. V lost 6 bases, J lost 0 bases, and 8 bases stayed unmatched. CDR3 DNA sequence: TGCAGTGCCGTACTCAGCGGGACCTCCTACGAGCAGTACATC. This encodes CSAVLSGTSYEQYI.

J is TRBJ2-3 and V is TRBV11-2, with 16 bases that match TRBD2. This CDR3 is 17 amino acids long. The V gene end was trimmed by 4 bases and the J gene end by 6 bases; junction bases not matched to a gene: 7. Per the germline V gene, CDR1 is SGHAT and CDR2 is FQNNGV. CDR3 DNA: TGTGCCAGCAGCTACTGGGGACTAGCGGGAGGGGCCGATACGCAGTATTTT. This translates into CASSYWGLAGGADTQYF.

This chain links TRBV28 with TRBJ2-7, with no clear D. The germline gives CDR1 MDHEN, CDR2 SYDVKM. CDR3 length equals 13 residues. The ends were cut back, 3 bases at V and 7 bases at J, with 13 bases in the middle. CDR3 nucleotides: TGTGCCAGCAGTTTTCACTGGCTCGTGGAGCAGTACTTC. It codes for CASSFHWLVEQYF. The complete variable domain, with remaining parts taken from reference TRBV28 and TRBJ2-7, reads DVKVTQSSRYLVKRTGEKVFLECVQDMDHENMFWYRQDPGLGLRLIYFSYDVKMKEKGDIPEGYSVSREKKERFSLILESASTNQTSMYLCASSFHWLVEQYFGPGTRLTVT.

This clonotype was counted at least ten times. The chain has TRBV20-1 and TRBJ2-1; D tentatively reads TRBD1 or TRBD2 (5 bases each). Germline V gene data show CDR1 as DFQATT and CDR2 as SNEGSKA (reference sequence). Trimming took off 6 bases at V and 4 bases at J, with 22 bases between the two ends. The length of the CDR3 is 16 residues. Here the CDR3 DNA reads TGCAGTGCGAGGCCGGGACCCACCTTCTCTTACAATGAGCAGTTCTTC. Its translation: CSARPGPTFSYNEQFF.